A selection of T cell receptor beta chains follows, all from one sample in a study of blood T cell repertoires in COVID-19. Profiling relied on immunoSEQ multiplex PCR, and the TCRdb table lists in-frame clones only, not all of them. The sample consists of about 56,000 clones, less than 90% of them appearing once. Sequencing used peripheral blood. These receptors were obtained from an elderly woman with acute or convalescent COVID-19. The CDR3 runs from the conserved cysteine through the conserved F or W. A D gene is named only where the DNA matches it firmly. A clone size is listed for some rows: how often the clone was seen (once, few, many), or a class if it is expanded.

cdr3_length d_call j_call clone_size v_call cdr3_nt cdr3_aa
16 NA TRBJ1-3 NA TRBV7-2 TGTGCCAGCAGCCTCCCAACAGGGAACGCCGGAAACACCATATATTTT CASSLPTGNAGNTIYF
14 NA TRBJ2-7 NA TRBV5-5 TGTGCCAGCAGCTTGACTGGGAGCTCCTACGAGCAGTACTTC CASSLTGSSYEQYF
13 NA TRBJ1-2 NA TRBV24-1 TGTGCCACCAGTCAGGGCGTCGGTGATGGCTACACCTTC CATSQGVGDGYTF
14 TRBD2 TRBJ2-5 NA TRBV7-2 TGTGCCAGCAGGAGGACTAGCATTTGGGAGACCCAGTACTTC CASRRTSIWETQYF
13 TRBD1 TRBJ2-7 once TRBV6-5 TGTGCCAGCAGGGGGGACAGGCTCTACGAGCAGTACTTC CASRGDRLYEQYF
13 TRBD1 TRBJ1-1 NA TRBV29-1 TGCAGCGTTTTATCAGGGGGAAGAACTGAAGCTTTCTTT CSVLSGGRTEAFF
12 NA TRBJ1-3 NA TRBV25-1 TGTGCCAGCAGAGCCCCCGGAAACACCATATATTTT CASRAPGNTIYF
18 TRBD1 TRBJ2-6 many TRBV12-5 TGTGCTAGTGGTTTGGGGACAGGGGGCTTTTCTGGGGCCAACGTCCTGACTTTC CASGLGTGGFSGANVLTF
13 NA TRBJ1-1 NA TRBV2 TGTGCCAGCAGTGGCCAGAAATACACTGAAGCTTTCTTT CASSGQKYTEAFF
13 NA TRBJ1-5 NA TRBV2 TGTGCCAGCAGGGCAAATGAAAATCAGCCCCAGCATTTT CASRANENQPQHF